This T cell receptor beta chain comes out of a study of blood T cells in healthy people across ages (dated by TCRdb to the mid-2010s). Notes on the research overall: In model experiments, template switching captured roughly one uniquely barcoded TCR beta cDNA molecule for every two T cells. Age-related changes in TCR beta repertoire diversity were measured in the study by deep sequencing normalized with unique cDNA molecular identifiers. The donors were divided into four age groups: young (average around 17 years), middle-aged (around 37), aged (under 70) and long-lived (nearly 85). For two donors (one aged 18 to 30 and one aged 80 or older), the study analyzed two additional independent replicas of 1 million unique cDNA reads from the same blood draw. Results and caveats for the whole study, not just this receptor: Compared with the aged group, more naive CD4+ T cells, fewer expanded clones and increased TCR diversity were shown by the long-lived group, suggesting age selection. Observed TCR beta diversity correlated strongly with the percentage of naive T cells measured by flow cytometry. Because profiling used bulk unsorted PBMCs, naive and antigen-experienced compartments could not be compared conclusively. Estimates of total diversity based on one million sequenced T cells were regarded as lower bounds and as underestimates. Because donor CMV infection status was unknown, age-related changes in expanded clonotypes were potentially confounded. Observed TCR beta diversity per million T cells fell roughly linearly with age, and a significant reduction was already apparent by age about 43.

Libraries were prepared through 5' RACE. The listed sequencing device is Illumina HiSeq 2500. A second PCR of roughly 7 to 12 cycles was run with a J-beta primer mix and a sample-barcoded 5' primer. A unique molecular identifier was introduced onto each TCR beta cDNA molecule by a template-switch 5' adaptor carrying 12 random nucleotides. Each sample yielded at least 2.5 million CDR3-containing paired-end reads. The Mint cDNA synthesis kit, primed by a TRBC-specific oligonucleotide, was used to synthesize first-strand cDNA from all RNA. Following uracil-DNA glycosylase treatment, a first 18-cycle PCR with universal primers M1SS and BC2_uni_R was performed on all cDNA. In the source study's methods: For normalization, 1 million high-quality reads were randomly selected from each sample, with every read carrying a distinct molecular identifier. Instead of being binned into consensus sequences, reads with shared molecular identifiers were discarded. CDR3 identification, clonotype clustering and error correction used MiTCR with a Q25 quality threshold and the strictest error-elimination algorithm. A nonparametric unseen species model using Euler transformation provided a lower-bound estimate of total TCR beta diversity. The public reads were run again by TCRdb, first through fastp at Q25 and then through MiXCR, and only productive beta chains were kept. Identical CDR3 protein sequences are pooled into one entry, listed with their most common genes and DNA. TCRdb's processing, not the authors' own work, is the source of the V and J calls. Recorded for this sample are fewer than 800,000 distinct CDR3 sequences; roughly 25% of them occurred a single time. 8% to 10% of the sample is held by the ten biggest clonotypes.

In this sample, this clonotype turned up a few times. It lacks a known antigen. Base qualities are missing; no much larger clone stands one base away. Systemically healthy Caucasian individuals from Russia, roughly 40 in total and aged roughly 6 to 95 years, were included as donors. Approximately 10 milliliters of peripheral blood were collected from each donor into EDTA-treated Vacutainer tubes. PBMCs were isolated by Ficoll-Paque density-gradient centrifugation, with at least 7 million obtained per sample. Trizol reagent was used to extract total RNA from the PBMCs, yielding at least 6 micrograms per sample. Naive CD45RAhigh/CD27high T cell percentages were measured by flow cytometry on a PBMC aliquot from every donor. CDR1 and CDR2, looked up from the germline V gene, are SGHRS and YFSETQ. Here V drops 0 bases and J drops 1 base, and the junction holds 2 bases not matched to any gene. The CDR3 sequence holds 16 residues, the cysteine and phenylalanine included. Here the CDR3 DNA is all that survives: 48 bases in frame from base 1.

These data were also filed under a second study, of T cells of mothers and their children. Per the second study: Donors were nine systemically healthy Caucasian individuals: three mothers and their six children. cDNA synthesis consumed the entire amount of extracted RNA, loaded at about 1.6 ug RNA in each 15 ul reaction. In the second PCR, the M1S primer introduced both the sample barcodes and 2-4 random nucleotides. Over 8 million TCR beta CDR3 reads came from each mother, compared with approximately 2.8 million reads from each child. Thymic selection shapes the output of TCR recombination in a similar way in related and unrelated pairs, and inherited differences have a minor effect. Normalized repertoire overlap was always slightly but never significantly higher in related than unrelated mother-child pairs. No persistent microchimeric T cell clones were detected, at a sensitivity of 80 to 100 clones per million clonotypes. To look for features that set related mother-child pairs apart from unrelated individuals, the researchers ran deep NGS to compare the TCR beta repertoires of mothers and children. On average, the children were roughly 10 +/- 4 years old, while the mothers were around 42 +/- 4 years old. After adapter ligation with NEBNext reagents, the libraries were sequenced on Illumina HiSeq 2000 with 100+100 nt paired-end reads. To avoid cross-contamination, the mother libraries and the child libraries were prepared a month apart and sequenced in separate runs. Each donor had between roughly 500,000 and 2,200,000 distinct TCR beta clonotypes identified. Naive TCR beta clonotypes were estimated from low-frequency clonotypes matched to each donor's FACS-determined naive share, without sorting.

Sequencing was performed on blood. The receptor was isolated from a boy younger than 18 in good health. The chain uses TRBV5-1 and TRBJ2-1, with 9 bases aligning to TRBD1. Here the CDR3 is given as CASSLAGQGSYNEQFF. The DNA sequence is as follows: TGCGCCAGCAGCTTGGCGGGACAGGGTTCCTACAATGAGCAGTTCTTC.